This TCR beta chain was recorded in a study of blood T cell repertoires in COVID-19. Study summary: In each case, the material was cDNA or gDNA derived from T cells, B-cell-depleted T cells, or PBMCs.

TCRdb's copy holds only in-frame clones and misses some; the assay was immunoSEQ multiplex PCR. The sample carries around 72,000 clones, roughly 85% recorded once. This CDR3 has 14 residues. V lost 3 bases and J lost 4; bases outside the gene matches: 5. Germline values: CDR1 SGDLS, CDR2 YYNGEE. This clonotype was sampled from a woman older than 75 with acute or convalescent COVID-19. The genes are TRBV9 and TRBJ1-1, with 8 bases lining up with TRBD1. Sequencing was performed on peripheral blood. The CDR3 DNA sequence: TGTGCCAGCAGCGCCAGGACAGGGAGCACTGAAGCTTTCTTT. Translating it yields CASSARTGSTEAFF. The full variable domain, with the rest looked up from reference TRBV9 and TRBJ1-1, is DSGVTQTPKHLITATGQRVTLRCSPRSGDLSVYWYQQSLDQGLQFLIQYYNGEERAKGNILERFSAQQFPDLHSELNLSSLELGDSALYFCASSARTGSTEAFFGQGTRLTVV.